The source of this T cell receptor (beta chain) is a study of T cell responses to AZD1222 COVID-19 vaccine (dated by TCRdb to 2020 to 2023). For context, the study as a whole: AZD1222 recipients with second doses at about 4 weeks or about 12 weeks were pooled, because spike-specific TCR depth and breadth did not differ between schedules. TCR sequencing covered 233 trial participants: roughly 200 given two doses of AZD1222 and some 25 given two doses of MenACWY control vaccine. Trial participants were enrolled by age into 18-55, 56-69 and 70-plus year subgroups, with approximately 150, 30 and 60 TCR-sequenced participants respectively. Study-level results and caveats: CD4 TCRs associated with the vaccine covered the entire spike protein, and the dominant responses were in regions 160-218 and 743-854. Conclusions about previously exposed vaccinees are limited, since just five or six AZD1222 recipients were seropositive for SARS-CoV-2 at baseline. Epitopes outside the regions mutated in the B.1.351 and B.1.1.7 variants were reportedly recognized by nearly half of the unique spike-specific TCRs. Participants were mostly white British and included more females than males, and it was suggested by the authors that clonal diversity may have been underestimated. Because no day 14 peak-response samples were available, repertoires were characterized only after the peak T cell response. Spike-specific TCR breadth and depth rose significantly after two AZD1222 doses compared with day 0 and with MenACWY recipients. In the small 56-69-year group, the increase in depth fell short of significance, most likely because of low power.

The CDR3 regions of human TCRbeta chains were analyzed by immunosequencing. In the original analysis: TCRs in the repertoires were matched against a reference library of SARS-CoV-2-specific TCRs that had been generated with the MIRA antigen-specificity platform. Breadth was defined as the fraction of unique TCRs that were SARS-CoV-2-associated. Depth was defined as the fraction of total T cells that were SARS-CoV-2-associated. Using the MIRA data, every spike-specific TCR was mapped to the spike region that the TCR reacted to and assigned to either a CD4 or a CD8 class. Log10-transformed breadth and depth values were compared by one-way ANOVA with Sidak's multiple comparisons tests. TCRdb provides this immuneACCESS table in a form limited to in-frame rearrangements. Some clones are lacking; in checked studies, under half of them reflect an unresolved V gene, and why the rest are absent is not known. V, J and clone size are taken as reported in that table, and D and trimming were inferred from the DNA itself. A total of some 130,000 clones appear in this sample, approximately 83% of them only once. The ten largest account for under 2% of the sample.

About this clone: No cognate antigen has been identified for it. Qualities for individual bases were not recorded, and no much larger clone is one base off.

V sheds 4 bases and J sheds 0 bases, leaving 10 bases between their ends. The CDR3, cysteine through phenylalanine, is 15 amino acids long. The kept DNA is CDR3 alone, 45 bases in frame from the first base. For CDR1 and CDR2, the germline V gene lists SGHVS and FQNEAQ. The time point label corresponds to: baseline before first vaccination. The vaccinee samples were drawn from two UK trials, COV001 and COV002, one of which was a single-blind randomized controlled phase 2/3 trial testing AZD1222 (ChAdOx1 nCoV-19) in healthy adults. For TCRbeta chain sequencing, PBMC samples from trial participants were taken at day 0 and at day 28 after the second dose.

The material was peripheral blood, obtained on day 0 of AZD1222 vaccination. The sequence joins TRBV7-8 to TRBJ1-3, and TRBD1 may be the D gene, going by 5 matching bases. This sequence originates from an adult in good health. This receptor has the CDR3 CASSWDLGSGNTIYF. At the DNA level, the sequence is TGTGCCAGCAGCTGGGACCTAGGCTCTGGAAACACCATATATTTT.